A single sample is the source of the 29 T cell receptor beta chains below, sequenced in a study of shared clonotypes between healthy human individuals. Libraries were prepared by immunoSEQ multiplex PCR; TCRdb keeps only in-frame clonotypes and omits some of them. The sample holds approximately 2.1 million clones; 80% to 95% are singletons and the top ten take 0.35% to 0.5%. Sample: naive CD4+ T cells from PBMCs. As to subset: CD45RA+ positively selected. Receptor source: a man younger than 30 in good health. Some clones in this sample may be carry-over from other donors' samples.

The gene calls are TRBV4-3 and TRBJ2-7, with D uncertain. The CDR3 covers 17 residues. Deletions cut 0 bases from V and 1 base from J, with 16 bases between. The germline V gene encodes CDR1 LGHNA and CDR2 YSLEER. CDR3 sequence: CASSQDRSRSYSYEQYF. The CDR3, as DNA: TGCGCCAGCAGCCAAGATCGGTCGAGGTCTTATTCCTACGAGCAGTACTTC.

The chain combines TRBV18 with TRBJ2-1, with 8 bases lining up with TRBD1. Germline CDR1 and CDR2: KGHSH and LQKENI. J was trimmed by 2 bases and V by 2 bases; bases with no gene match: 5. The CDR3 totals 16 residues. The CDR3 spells CASSPTTGGTYNEQFF. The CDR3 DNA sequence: TGTGCCAGCTCACCAACCACAGGGGGAACCTACAATGAGCAGTTCTTC.

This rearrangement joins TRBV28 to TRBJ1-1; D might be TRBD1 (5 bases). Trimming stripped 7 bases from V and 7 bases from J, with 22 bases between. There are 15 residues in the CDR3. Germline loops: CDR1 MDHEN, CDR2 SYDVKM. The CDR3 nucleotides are TGTGCCAGCACCACCCAACGGGGCTTAAGTGTTGAAGCTTTCTTT. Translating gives CASTTQRGLSVEAFF.

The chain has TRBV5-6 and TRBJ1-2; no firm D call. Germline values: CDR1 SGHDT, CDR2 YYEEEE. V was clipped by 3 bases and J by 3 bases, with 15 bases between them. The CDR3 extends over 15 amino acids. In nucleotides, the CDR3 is TGTGCCAGCAGCTCCTCGGGAGTCGGGGACTATGGCTACACCTTC. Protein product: CASSSSGVGDYGYTF.

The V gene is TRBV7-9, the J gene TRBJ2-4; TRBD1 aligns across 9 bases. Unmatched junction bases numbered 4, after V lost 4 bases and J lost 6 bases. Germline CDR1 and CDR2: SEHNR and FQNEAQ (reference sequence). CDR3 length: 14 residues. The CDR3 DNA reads TGTGCCAGCAGCTCGGACAGGGGAGTAAACATTCAGTACTTC. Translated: CASSSDRGVNIQYF.

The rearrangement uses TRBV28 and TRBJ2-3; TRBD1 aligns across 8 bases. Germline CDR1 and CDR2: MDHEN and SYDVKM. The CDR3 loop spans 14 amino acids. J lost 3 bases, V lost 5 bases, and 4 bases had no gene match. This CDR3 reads CASSAGGATDTQYF. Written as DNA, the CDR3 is TGTGCCAGCAGTGCAGGGGGCGCGACAGATACGCAGTATTTT.

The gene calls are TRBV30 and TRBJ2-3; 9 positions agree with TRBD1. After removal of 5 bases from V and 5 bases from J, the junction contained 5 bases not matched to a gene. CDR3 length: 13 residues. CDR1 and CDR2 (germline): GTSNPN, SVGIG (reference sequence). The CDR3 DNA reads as TGTGCCTGGGGGGACAGGGCAGGAGATACGCAGTATTTT. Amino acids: CAWGDRAGDTQYF.

CDR3 nucleotide sequence: TGTGCCAGCAGCTTAGGGCTAGCGGGAGGGCCGTGGGAGACCCAGTACTTC. Protein: CASSLGLAGGPWETQYF. This chain uses TRBV11-2 with TRBJ2-5; 12 bases are a match to TRBD2. The trim removed 1 base at V and 5 bases at J, leaving 8 bases unmatched. The CDR3 totals 17 residues. Germline CDR1 reads SGHAT; CDR2 reads FQNNGV.

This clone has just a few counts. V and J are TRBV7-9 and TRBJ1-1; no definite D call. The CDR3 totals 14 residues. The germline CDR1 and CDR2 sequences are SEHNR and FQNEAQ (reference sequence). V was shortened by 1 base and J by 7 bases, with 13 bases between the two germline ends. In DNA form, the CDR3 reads TGTGCCAGCAGCTTAGGTCTCAGGTCTGGTGAAGCTTTCTTT. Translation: CASSLGLRSGEAFF. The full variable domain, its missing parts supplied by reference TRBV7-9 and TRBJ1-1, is DTGVSQNPRHKITKRGQNVTFRCDPISEHNRLYWYRQTLGQGPEFLTYFQNEAQLEKSRLLSDRFSAERPKGSFSTLEIQRTEQGDSAMYLCASSLGLRSGEAFFGQGTRLTVV.

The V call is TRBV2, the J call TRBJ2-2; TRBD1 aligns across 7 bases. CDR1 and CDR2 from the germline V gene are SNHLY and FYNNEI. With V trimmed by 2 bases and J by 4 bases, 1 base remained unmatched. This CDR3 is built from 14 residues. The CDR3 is CASSEYRGTGELFF. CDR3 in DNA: TGTGCCAGCAGTGAATACAGGGGCACCGGGGAGCTGTTTTTT.

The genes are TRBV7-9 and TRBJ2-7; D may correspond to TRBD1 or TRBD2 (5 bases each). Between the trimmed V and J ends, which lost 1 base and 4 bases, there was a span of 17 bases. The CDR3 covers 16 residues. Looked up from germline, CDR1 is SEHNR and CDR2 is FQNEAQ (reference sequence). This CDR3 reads CASSLGPGRSQYEQYF. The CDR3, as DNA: TGTGCCAGCAGCTTAGGGCCGGGGCGGTCTCAATACGAGCAGTACTTC.

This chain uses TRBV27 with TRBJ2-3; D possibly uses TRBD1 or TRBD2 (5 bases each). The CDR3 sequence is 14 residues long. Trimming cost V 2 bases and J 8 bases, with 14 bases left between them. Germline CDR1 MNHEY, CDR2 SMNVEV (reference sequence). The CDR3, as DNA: TGTGCCAGCAGTTTACAGGTATGTGGGGGTACGCAGTATTTT. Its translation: CASSLQVCGGTQYF.

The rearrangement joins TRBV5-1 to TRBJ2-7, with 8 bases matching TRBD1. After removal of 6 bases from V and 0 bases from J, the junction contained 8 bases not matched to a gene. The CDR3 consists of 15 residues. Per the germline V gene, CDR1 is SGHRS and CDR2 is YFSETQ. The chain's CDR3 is CASMQGAASSYEQYF. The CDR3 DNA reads TGCGCCAGCATGCAGGGGGCCGCCAGCTCCTACGAGCAGTACTTC.

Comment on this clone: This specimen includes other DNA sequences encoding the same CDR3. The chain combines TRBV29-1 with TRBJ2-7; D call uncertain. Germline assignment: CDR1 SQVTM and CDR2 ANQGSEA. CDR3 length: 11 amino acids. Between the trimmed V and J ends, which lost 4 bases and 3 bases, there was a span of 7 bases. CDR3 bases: TGCAGCGTTGGGTGGGGCTACGAGCAGTACTTC. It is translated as CSVGWGYEQYF.

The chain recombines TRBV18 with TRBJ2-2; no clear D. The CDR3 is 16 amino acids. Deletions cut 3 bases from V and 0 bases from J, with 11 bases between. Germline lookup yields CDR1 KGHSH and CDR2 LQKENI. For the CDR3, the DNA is TGTGCCAGCTCACCCCGTGGGTTCTCGAACACCGGGGAGCTGTTTTTT. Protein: CASSPRGFSNTGELFF.

CDR3 amino acids: CASSPATGGGETQYF. In DNA form, the CDR3 reads TGTGCCAGCAGCCCCGCTACAGGGGGGGGTGAGACCCAGTACTTC. The rearrangement uses TRBV6-1 and TRBJ2-5; maybe TRBD1 (8 bases). The germline CDR1 and CDR2 sequences are MNHNS and SASEGT. The CDR3 has 15 amino acids. The V gene lost 6 bases and the J gene lost 5 bases, with 19 bases spanning the gap.

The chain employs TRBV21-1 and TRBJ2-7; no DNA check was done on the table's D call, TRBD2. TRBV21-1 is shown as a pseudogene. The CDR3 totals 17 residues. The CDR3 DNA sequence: TGTGCCAGCAGCAAATTGGACGGAGCGGGAGGGTACTACGAGCAGTACTTC. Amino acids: CASSKLDGAGGYYEQYF.

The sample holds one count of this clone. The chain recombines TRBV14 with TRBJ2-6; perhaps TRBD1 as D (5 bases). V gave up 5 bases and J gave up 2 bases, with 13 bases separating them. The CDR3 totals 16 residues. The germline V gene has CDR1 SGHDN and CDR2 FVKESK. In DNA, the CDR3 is TGTGCCAGCAGCGTGACAGTGAAGACTGGGGCCAACGTCCTGACTTTC. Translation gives CASSVTVKTGANVLTF.

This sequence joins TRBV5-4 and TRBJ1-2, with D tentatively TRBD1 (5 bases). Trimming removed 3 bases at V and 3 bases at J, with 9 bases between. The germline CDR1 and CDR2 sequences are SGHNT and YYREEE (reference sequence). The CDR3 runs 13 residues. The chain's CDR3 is CASSSTAYYGYTF. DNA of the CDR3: TGTGCCAGCAGCTCGACAGCTTACTATGGCTACACCTTC.

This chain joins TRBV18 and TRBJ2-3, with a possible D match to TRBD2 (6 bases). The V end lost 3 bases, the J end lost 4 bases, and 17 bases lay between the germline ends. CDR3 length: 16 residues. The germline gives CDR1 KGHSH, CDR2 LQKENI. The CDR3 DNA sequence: TGTGCCAGCTCACCGTACGGACTCCGCGGGGCAGATACGCAGTATTTT. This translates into CASSPYGLRGADTQYF.

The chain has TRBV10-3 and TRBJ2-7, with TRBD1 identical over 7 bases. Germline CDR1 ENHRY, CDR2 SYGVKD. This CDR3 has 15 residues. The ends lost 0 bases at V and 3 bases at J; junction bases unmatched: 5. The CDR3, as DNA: TGTGCCATCAGTGAGTCGAAAGGGGGCTACTACGAGCAGTACTTC. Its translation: CAISESKGGYYEQYF.

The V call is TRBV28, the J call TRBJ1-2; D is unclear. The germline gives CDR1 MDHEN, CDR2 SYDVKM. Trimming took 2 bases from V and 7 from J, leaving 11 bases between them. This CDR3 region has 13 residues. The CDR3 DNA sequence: TGTGCCAGCAGTTTAAATCAGGAACTTGGCTACACCTTC. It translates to CASSLNQELGYTF.

The CDR3: CASSLARGYEQYF. In DNA, the CDR3 is TGTGCCAGCAGTTTGGCCAGGGGCTACGAGCAGTACTTC. V and J are TRBV2 and TRBJ2-7; TRBD1 might be the D (6 bases). V lost 5 bases and J 3 bases, leaving 11 bases between the germline ends. Germline CDR1 reads SNHLY; CDR2 reads FYNNEI. The CDR3 extends over 13 amino acids.

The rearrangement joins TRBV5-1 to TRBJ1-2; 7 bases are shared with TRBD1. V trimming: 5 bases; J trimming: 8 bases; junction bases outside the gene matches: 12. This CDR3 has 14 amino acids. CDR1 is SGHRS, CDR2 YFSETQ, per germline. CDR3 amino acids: CASSYGTGAEGYTF. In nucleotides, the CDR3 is TGCGCCAGCAGTTATGGAACAGGGGCGGAAGGCTACACCTTC. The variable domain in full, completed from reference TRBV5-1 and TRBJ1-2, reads KAGVTQTPRYLIKTRGQQVTLSCSPISGHRSVSWYQQTPGQGLQFLFEYFSETQRNKGNFPGRFSGRQFSNSRSEMNVSTLELGDSALYLCASSYGTGAEGYTFGSGTRLTVV.

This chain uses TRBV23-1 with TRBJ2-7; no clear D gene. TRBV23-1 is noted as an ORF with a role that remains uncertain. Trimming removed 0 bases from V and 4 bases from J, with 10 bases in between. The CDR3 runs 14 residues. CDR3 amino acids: CASSQSVYGYEQYF. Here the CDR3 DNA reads TGCGCCAGCAGTCAATCGGTCTACGGGTACGAGCAGTACTTC.

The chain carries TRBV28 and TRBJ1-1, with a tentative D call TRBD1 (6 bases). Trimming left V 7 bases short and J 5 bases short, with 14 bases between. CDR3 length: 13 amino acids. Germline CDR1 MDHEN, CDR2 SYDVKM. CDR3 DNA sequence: TGTGCCAGCACCGAGGGGGGGAAAACTGAAGCTTTCTTT. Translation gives CASTEGGKTEAFF. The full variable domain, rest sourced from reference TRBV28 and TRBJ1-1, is DVKVTQSSRYLVKRTGEKVFLECVQDMDHENMFWYRQDPGLGLRLIYFSYDVKMKEKGDIPEGYSVSREKKERFSLILESASTNQTSMYLCASTEGGKTEAFFGQGTRLTVV.

The CDR3 here is CASSLAKGWDINTEAFF. DNA of the CDR3: TGCGCCAGCAGCTTGGCCAAGGGGTGGGACATAAACACTGAAGCTTTCTTT. The gene calls are TRBV5-1 and TRBJ1-1, with D perhaps TRBD1 (6 bases). The CDR3 consists of 17 residues. Trimming left V 0 bases short and J 2 bases short, with 17 bases between. CDR1 SGHRS and CDR2 YFSETQ come from the germline V gene.

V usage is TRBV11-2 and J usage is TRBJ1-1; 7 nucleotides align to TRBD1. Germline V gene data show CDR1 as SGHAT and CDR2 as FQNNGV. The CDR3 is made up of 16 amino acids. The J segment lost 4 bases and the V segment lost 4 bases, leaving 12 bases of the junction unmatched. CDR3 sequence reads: CASSSLGQGEVTEAFF. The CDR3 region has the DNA TGTGCCAGCAGCTCTTTGGGGCAGGGGGAGGTCACTGAAGCTTTCTTT.

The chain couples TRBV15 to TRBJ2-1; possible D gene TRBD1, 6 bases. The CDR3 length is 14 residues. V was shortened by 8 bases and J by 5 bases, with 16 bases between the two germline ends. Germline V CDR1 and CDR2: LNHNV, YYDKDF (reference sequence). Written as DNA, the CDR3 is TGTGCCACCGGACCCGGGACATTCAACAATGAGCAGTTCTTC. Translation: CATGPGTFNNEQFF.